The 28 T cell receptor beta chains below come from one sample, sequenced in a study of T cell responses to AZD1222 COVID-19 vaccine. Method: immunoSEQ multiplex PCR; TCRdb's copy keeps in-frame clones and lacks some. The table lists some 120,000 clones, 75% to 90% of them singletons. This specimen was peripheral blood, taken 28 days after the second AZD1222 dose. The receptors here all came from an adult who received the AZD1222 COVID-19 vaccine.

J is TRBJ1-4 and V is TRBV2; unclear D gene. V shed 4 bases and J shed 6 bases, with 15 bases lying between them. CDR1 is SNHLY and CDR2 is FYNNEI in the germline V gene. This CDR3 region has 15 residues. The CDR3 DNA reads as TGTGCCAGCAGTGGTTCGGGTGCGAGTGATGAAAAACTGTTTTTT. This sequence encodes CASSGSGASDEKLFF.

The chain employs TRBV6-2 or TRBV6-3 and TRBJ2-1; 9 bases line up with TRBD1. The CDR3 is 16 residues long. With V trimmed by 4 bases and J by 6 bases, 10 bases remained unmatched. Germline V gives CDR1 MNHEY, CDR2 SVGEGT. CDR3 protein: CASSSPGDRVSNEQFF. Written as DNA, the CDR3 is TGTGCCAGCAGTTCGCCCGGGGACAGGGTCTCCAATGAGCAGTTCTTC.

This clone appeared a few times. This chain links TRBV5-1 with TRBJ1-6; 7 bases fit TRBD1. CDR1 SGHRS and CDR2 YFSETQ come from the germline V gene. The CDR3 consists of 16 residues. Trimming at V came to 5 bases and at J to 6 bases, leaving 11 bases not matched to a gene. The CDR3 loop is CASSQPEQGTNSPLHF. The CDR3 DNA reads TGCGCCAGCAGTCAACCGGAACAGGGGACTAATTCACCCCTCCACTTT.

This clone was counted a single time. The chain links TRBV6-6 to TRBJ2-1; unclear D gene. From germline, CDR1 is MNHNY and CDR2 SVGAGI (reference sequence). Trimming left V 5 bases short and J 6 bases short, with 11 bases between. The CDR3 sequence is 13 residues long. CDR3 in amino acids: CASSPVTPNEQFF. The CDR3 nucleotides are TGTGCCAGCAGTCCCGTAACCCCCAATGAGCAGTTCTTC.

This clone showed up just once. The V call is TRBV6-2 or TRBV6-3, the J call TRBJ1-2; the D gene is possibly TRBD1 (6 bases). Germline CDR1 reads MNHEY; CDR2 reads SVGEGT. This CDR3 has 11 amino acids. Between the trimmed V and J ends, which lost 6 bases and 6 bases, there was a span of 8 bases. The CDR3 DNA sequence: TGTGCCAGCAGCGAGGGGGATGGCTACACCTTC. This encodes CASSEGDGYTF.

This clone was observed a handful of times. The rearrangement links TRBV6-4 to TRBJ1-5; D may be TRBD1 (5 bases). V shed 6 bases and J shed 4 bases, with 16 bases lying between them. CDR1 MRHNA and CDR2 SNTAGT come from the germline V gene. There are 15 residues in the CDR3. CDR3 residues: CASRETAAGNQPQHF. Written as DNA, the CDR3 is TGTGCCAGCAGGGAGACAGCGGCAGGGAATCAGCCCCAGCATTTT.

V is TRBV6-2 or TRBV6-3 and J is TRBJ1-5; weak D call: TRBD1 (5 bases). The CDR3 runs 15 residues. Germline values: CDR1 MNHEY, CDR2 SVGEGT. V was trimmed by 5 bases and J by 2 bases, leaving 13 bases between them. The CDR3 is CASSLGGVGNQPQHF. The CDR3 DNA sequence: TGTGCCAGCAGTCTTGGGGGGGTAGGCAATCAGCCCCAGCATTTT.

V is TRBV3-1 (or the pseudogene TRBV3-2) and J is TRBJ2-7; TRBD1 matches at 9 bases. The V and J ends lost 1 base and 2 bases, in that order; junction bases with no gene match: 6. Germline loops: CDR1 LGHDT, CDR2 YNNKEL (reference sequence). This CDR3 comprises 16 residues. Here the CDR3 reads CASSQGVGQGTYEQYF. As DNA, the CDR3 is TGTGCCAGCAGCCAAGGGGTTGGACAGGGGACCTACGAGCAGTACTTC.

The CDR3 loop is CASSQGPGTGFGSPLHF. Written as DNA, the CDR3 is TGTGCCAGCAGCCAAGGCCCCGGGACAGGCTTCGGTTCACCCCTCCACTTT. The gene calls are TRBV3-1 (or the pseudogene TRBV3-2) and TRBJ1-6, with TRBD1 identical over 8 bases. Trimming at V came to 1 base and at J to 9 bases, leaving 11 bases not matched to a gene. Per the germline V gene, CDR1 is LGHDT and CDR2 is YNNKEL (reference sequence). The CDR3 spans 17 residues.

This clone was picked up one time. CDR3 nucleotides: TGTGCCAGCAGCTTAGGCCCGGGACCAAACTATGGCTACACCTTC. Translating it yields CASSLGPGPNYGYTF. V gene TRBV7-2 combines with J gene TRBJ1-2; D perhaps matches TRBD1 (5 bases). The length of the CDR3 is 15 residues. V lost 1 base and J lost 2, with 11 bases in between. Germline V lookup: CDR1 SGHTA, CDR2 FQGNSA.

The chain carries TRBV19 and TRBJ1-2; perhaps TRBD1 as D (5 bases). Germline loops: CDR1 LNHDA, CDR2 SQIVND (reference sequence). Trimming took off 6 bases at V and 2 bases at J, with 16 bases between the two ends. This CDR3 has 15 amino acids. CDR3 residues: CASSGGRQQNYGYTF. For the CDR3, the DNA is TGTGCCAGTAGCGGTGGTCGACAGCAAAACTATGGCTACACCTTC.

The chain joins TRBV19 to TRBJ1-3, with a tentative D call TRBD1 (5 bases). Germline V gene data show CDR1 as LNHDA and CDR2 as SQIVND (reference sequence). The length of the CDR3 is 14 residues. The ends were cut back, 3 bases at V and 0 bases at J, with 6 bases in the middle. CDR3 sequence reads: CASSMGDSGNTIYF. The CDR3 coding sequence is TGTGCCAGTAGTATGGGGGACTCTGGAAACACCATATATTTT.

V gene TRBV19 combines with J gene TRBJ1-2; D unclear. This CDR3 region has 14 residues. Germline CDR1 is LNHDA and CDR2 is SQIVND (reference sequence). The V gene lost 6 bases and the J gene lost 2 bases, with 13 bases spanning the gap. CDR3 nucleotides: TGTGCCAGTAGCTCGGTGGGTGGAAACTATGGCTACACCTTC. This codes for CASSSVGGNYGYTF.

The genes are TRBV18 and TRBJ2-3; 7 bases agree with TRBD1. The CDR3 loop spans 15 amino acids. Trimming took 2 bases from V and 0 from J; bases not matched to a gene: 2. Germline-derived CDR1 and CDR2 are KGHSH and LQKENI. In DNA form, the CDR3 reads TGTGCCAGCTCACCAAGGGGACAGAGCACAGATACGCAGTATTTT. Translated, it gives CASSPRGQSTDTQYF. The full variable domain, in which reference TRBV18 and TRBJ2-3 provide the parts outside the CDR3, is NAGVMQNPRHLVRRRGQEARLRCSPMKGHSHVYWYRQLPEEGLKFMVYLQKENIIDESGMPKERFSAEFPKEGPSILRIQQVVRGDSAAYFCASSPRGQSTDTQYFGPGTRLTVL.

The chain employs TRBV28 and TRBJ1-2; TRBD1 is a possible D gene (6 bases). The CDR3 contains 15 residues. The V gene lost 6 bases and the J gene lost 4 bases, with 18 bases spanning the gap. Germline-derived CDR1 and CDR2 are MDHEN and SYDVKM. The DNA of the CDR3 is TGTGCCAGCAGCATCCCGACAGGTCGGGCCTATGGCTACACCTTC. Its protein product is CASSIPTGRAYGYTF.

CDR3 region: CASSQGTGGQPQHF. DNA of the CDR3: TGTGCCAGCAGCCAAGGGACAGGGGGTCAGCCCCAGCATTTT. V gene TRBV3-1 (or the pseudogene TRBV3-2) combines with J gene TRBJ1-5; TRBD1 matches at 10 bases. Trimming at V came to 1 base and at J to 6 bases, leaving 0 bases not matched to a gene. Germline V gene lookup returns CDR1 LGHDT and CDR2 YNNKEL (reference sequence). The CDR3 consists of 14 residues.

The rearrangement uses TRBV6-5 and TRBJ2-7; TRBD1 agrees at 7 bases. V was clipped by 7 bases and J by 2 bases; unmatched bases: 5. The CDR3 runs to 13 residues. The germline gives CDR1 MNHEY, CDR2 SVGAGI. CDR3: CASKTGPTYEQYF. CDR3 nucleotide sequence: TGTGCCAGCAAGACAGGGCCTACCTACGAGCAGTACTTC.

The chain is built from TRBV27 and TRBJ2-2; D not resolved. CDR1 is MNHEY, CDR2 SMNVEV, per germline (reference sequence). Between the trimmed V and J ends, which lost 5 bases and 4 bases, there was a span of 17 bases. CDR3 length: 16 amino acids. CDR3 protein: CASSPMGTVVTGELFF. The CDR3 DNA sequence: TGTGCCAGCAGTCCGATGGGAACAGTCGTCACCGGGGAGCTGTTTTTT.

This rearrangement joins TRBV27 to TRBJ1-2; the match to TRBD1 covers 7 bases. The CDR3 contains 15 residues. The V gene's germline CDR1 is MNHEY and CDR2 SMNVEV (reference sequence). With V trimmed by 5 bases and J by 3 bases, 9 bases remained unmatched. Here the CDR3 reads CASSPVTGNDYGYTF. The CDR3 nucleotides are TGTGCCAGCAGTCCTGTGACAGGGAACGACTATGGCTACACCTTC.

The V gene is TRBV6-2 or TRBV6-3, the J gene TRBJ1-2; a weak D match, TRBD1 (5 bases). Germline V CDR1 and CDR2: MNHEY, SVGEGT. The V gene lost 0 bases and the J gene lost 7 bases, with 15 bases spanning the gap. The length of the CDR3 is 15 residues. CDR3: CASSYSTGREGGYTF. For the CDR3, the DNA is TGTGCCAGCAGTTACTCGACCGGCAGGGAGGGTGGCTACACCTTC.

The CDR3 nucleotides read TGCGCCAGCAGCTACGGGACAGGGGGTAGCAATCAGCCCCAGCATTTT. Translation gives CASSYGTGGSNQPQHF. This sequence joins TRBV5-1 and TRBJ1-5; 11 bases are shared with TRBD1. Trimming at V came to 3 bases and at J to 0 bases, leaving 2 bases not matched to a gene. In germline, CDR1 is SGHRS, CDR2 YFSETQ. The CDR3 consists of 16 residues.

This clone was recorded a few times. The rearrangement links TRBV28 to TRBJ1-2, with D unclear. With 6 bases removed from V and 2 bases from J, the gap between germline ends came to 19 bases. This CDR3 contains 16 residues. Germline V gene sequence: CDR1 MDHEN, CDR2 SYDVKM. CDR3: CASRTPRANLNYGYTF. In DNA, the CDR3 is TGTGCCAGCAGGACCCCGCGGGCCAACTTAAACTATGGCTACACCTTC.

The CDR3 DNA is TGTGCCAGCAGCCACGGGCTAGCGGAATCCTACGAGCAGTACTTC. Its protein is CASSHGLAESYEQYF. The V gene is TRBV6-5, the J gene TRBJ2-7; 7 nucleotides align to TRBD2. Germline lookup yields CDR1 MNHEY and CDR2 SVGAGI. The J segment lost 1 base and the V segment lost 6 bases, leaving 9 bases of the junction unmatched. This CDR3 region has 15 residues.

J is TRBJ1-6 and V is TRBV11-2, with D tentatively TRBD1 (6 bases). The CDR3 contains 14 residues. The ends were cut back, 5 bases at V and 9 bases at J, with 14 bases in the middle. From germline, CDR1 is SGHAT and CDR2 FQNNGV. The CDR3 spells CASSGGGVSSPLHF. Here the CDR3 DNA reads TGTGCCAGCAGCGGGGGCGGGGTCTCTTCACCCCTCCACTTT.

The chain employs TRBV5-1 and TRBJ2-3; 11 bases match TRBD1. The J segment lost 4 bases and the V segment lost 0 bases, leaving 7 bases of the junction unmatched. Germline lookup yields CDR1 SGHRS and CDR2 YFSETQ. The CDR3 extends over 17 amino acids. CDR3 in DNA: TGCGCCAGCAGCTTGGATCGGACAGGGGGCCGGTCAGATACGCAGTATTTT. Its translation: CASSLDRTGGRSDTQYF.

This clone appeared a few times. This chain connects TRBV10-1 to TRBJ1-5; D unclear. Trimming removed 0 bases at V and 4 bases at J, with 1 base between. The CDR3 consists of 12 residues. CDR1 is WNHNN, CDR2 SYGVQD, per germline (reference sequence). The CDR3 nucleotides are TGCGCCAGCAGTGAGTCTAATCAGCCCCAGCATTTT. It translates to CASSESNQPQHF.

The chain couples TRBV5-1 to TRBJ1-5, with D unclear. The V gene lost 0 bases and the J gene lost 6 bases, with 13 bases spanning the gap. This CDR3 has 15 residues. Germline assignment: CDR1 SGHRS and CDR2 YFSETQ. In nucleotides, the CDR3 is TGCGCCAGCAGCTTGGGCACGTTTGAGAGTCAGCCCCAGCATTTT. Protein product: CASSLGTFESQPQHF.

The J gene is TRBJ2-2, the V gene TRBV27, with D unclear. V lost 3 bases, J lost 2 bases, and 4 bases lay in between. CDR1 and CDR2 from the germline V gene are MNHEY and SMNVEV (reference sequence). This CDR3 contains 13 residues. CDR3 region: CASSFDNTGELFF. The CDR3 DNA reads as TGTGCCAGCAGTTTTGATAACACCGGGGAGCTGTTTTTT.